This passage covers 19 T cell receptor beta chains from one sample sequenced in a study of T cells after yellow fever vaccination. TCRdb processed the 5' RACE reads anew with MiXCR; each CDR3 protein has one entry. Of hundreds of thousands of distinct CDR3 sequences listed, approximately 13% were seen once; the top ten hold approximately 15%. The sequences come from PBMCs, collected on the day of the yellow fever booster vaccination. These TCRs come from a young man who received the YFV17D yellow fever vaccine.

This clonotype was detected a few times. J is TRBJ2-1 and V is TRBV21-1; the table gives TRBD1 as D, unverified against the DNA. TRBV21-1 is a known pseudogene. CDR3 size: 14 residues. In nucleotides, the CDR3 is TGTGCCAGCACCGTAGAGACAGGGTACAATGAGCAGTTCTTC. Translating gives CASTVETGYNEQFF.

V gene TRBV6-2 or TRBV6-3 combines with J gene TRBJ2-1; 9 bases map to TRBD2. CDR3 length: 16 amino acids. The J segment lost 5 bases and the V segment lost 7 bases, leaving 12 bases of the junction unmatched. Germline CDR1 and CDR2: MNHEY and SVGEGT. The CDR3 DNA sequence: TGTGCCAGCAACTTACCGGGTCTAGCGGGAAACAATGAGCAGTTCTTC. Encoded protein: CASNLPGLAGNNEQFF.

This clonotype was picked up a small number of times. This chain joins TRBV7-9 and TRBJ2-3; 7 bases line up with TRBD1. CDR3 length: 16 amino acids. The germline gives CDR1 SEHNR, CDR2 FQNEAQ (reference sequence). The ends lost 5 bases at V and 2 bases at J; junction bases unmatched: 10. The chain's CDR3 is CASSHRGFPSTDTQYF. CDR3 DNA: TGTGCCAGCAGCCACAGGGGTTTCCCATCCACAGATACGCAGTATTTT.

This clonotype was seen a few times. J is TRBJ2-7 and V is TRBV30, with TRBD2 matching over 7 bases. The junction had 7 bases not matched to a gene; V was cut back by 5 bases and J by 6 bases. CDR1 is GTSNPN, CDR2 SVGIG, per germline (reference sequence). The CDR3 spans 12 residues. The CDR3 bases are TGTGCCTGGGTGACGGGGACTACCGAGCAGTACTTC. It codes for CAWVTGTTEQYF.

This clonotype was seen a few times. The V and J genes are TRBV7-8 and TRBJ2-1; no clear D gene. The CDR3 loop spans 14 amino acids. V lost 0 bases to trimming and J lost 5 bases, with 8 bases between them. Looked up from germline, CDR1 is SGHVS and CDR2 is FQNEAQ. This CDR3 reads CASSLAPGHNEQFF. The CDR3 bases are TGTGCCAGCAGCTTAGCCCCGGGCCACAATGAGCAGTTCTTC.

This clonotype turned up a few times. The chain combines TRBV25-1 with TRBJ2-5; tentative D call: TRBD1 (5 bases). Germline V gene sequence: CDR1 MGHDK, CDR2 SYGVNS. The ends were cut back, 0 bases at V and 3 bases at J, with 17 bases in the middle. The CDR3 sequence is 17 residues long. The CDR3 DNA reads as TGTGCCAGCAGTGAATATTTCTTCGTGGCAGGGAAAGAGACCCAGTACTTC. It translates to CASSEYFFVAGKETQYF. Together with reference TRBV25-1 and TRBJ2-5, the CDR3 gives the full variable domain: EADIYQTPRYLVIGTGKKITLECSQTMGHDKMYWYQQDPGMELHLIHYSYGVNSTEKGDLSSESTVSRIRTEHFPLTLESARPSHTSQYLCASSEYFFVAGKETQYFGPGTRLLVL.

There are a few counts of this clonotype. This chain uses TRBV12-3 or TRBV12-4 with TRBJ2-5; D not resolved. This CDR3 contains 14 residues. Trimming removed 1 base from V and 3 bases from J, with 9 bases in between. As DNA, the CDR3 is TGTGCCAGCAGTTTAGGGCCAGGAGAAGAGACCCAGTACTTC. Translation: CASSLGPGEETQYF.

A few counts support this clonotype. The chain is built from TRBV29-1 and TRBJ1-1; no clear D gene. Trimming removed 7 bases at V and 4 bases at J, with 7 bases between. This CDR3 is built from 10 residues. Germline CDR1 is SQVTM and CDR2 is ANQGSEA. CDR3 sequence: CSAHSTEAFF. Here the CDR3 DNA reads TGCAGCGCCCACAGCACTGAAGCTTTCTTT.

J is TRBJ2-7 and V is TRBV5-5, with D uncertain. The CDR3 spans 12 residues. Per germline, CDR1 SGHKS and CDR2 YYEKEE (reference sequence). V dropped 0 bases and J dropped 5 bases, with 6 bases sitting between them. CDR3 sequence: CASSLAYDEQYF. CDR3 DNA sequence: TGTGCCAGCAGCTTGGCATATGACGAGCAGTACTTC. Drawing the rest from reference TRBV5-5 and TRBJ2-7, the complete variable domain is DAGVTQSPTHLIKTRGQQVTLRCSPISGHKSVSWYQQVLGQGPQFIFQYYEKEERGRGNFPDRFSARQFPNYSSELNVNALLLGDSALYLCASSLAYDEQYFGPGTRLTVT.

The chain employs TRBV6-2 or TRBV6-3 and TRBJ2-3, with a weak D call TRBD1 (5 bases). From germline, CDR1 is MNHEY and CDR2 SVGEGT. Trimming cost V 2 bases and J 3 bases, with 12 bases left between them. The CDR3 has 15 amino acids. Here the CDR3 DNA reads TGTGCCAGCAGTTACGACGCAGGGTCGACAGATACGCAGTATTTT. It translates to CASSYDAGSTDTQYF.

The CDR3 region has the DNA TGTGCCAGCAGCTCGACGGTACTATCCACCGGGGAGCTGTTTTTT. It yields the protein CASSSTVLSTGELFF. The genes are TRBV7-3 and TRBJ2-2, with D unclear. Germline assignment: CDR1 SGHTA and CDR2 FQGTGA. The CDR3 is made up of 15 amino acids. The V and J ends lost 4 bases and 4 bases respectively, with 13 bases between them.

In its sample, this clonotype was seen a few times. The chain carries TRBV4-2 and TRBJ2-7; TRBD2 aligns across 9 bases. With V trimmed by 2 bases and J by 5 bases, 10 bases remained unmatched. The CDR3 is 16 amino acids. In germline, CDR1 is LGHNA, CDR2 YNFKEQ. CDR3 DNA: TGTGCCAGCAGCCAACCCGGCGCCCTAGCGGGAAACGAGCAGTACTTC. Translated: CASSQPGALAGNEQYF.

This chain uses TRBV18 with TRBJ2-1, with TRBD1 matching over 10 bases. This CDR3 is 14 amino acids long. Germline CDR1 is KGHSH and CDR2 is LQKENI. The junction had 1 base not matched to a gene; V was cut back by 2 bases and J by 6 bases. The CDR3 sequence is CASSPGTGVNEQFF. As DNA, the CDR3 is TGTGCCAGCTCACCAGGGACAGGGGTCAATGAGCAGTTCTTC.

This clonotype appeared a few times. The genes are TRBV20-1 and TRBJ2-1, with D maybe TRBD2 (5 bases). Deletions cut 4 bases from V and 4 bases from J, with 8 bases between. The CDR3 totals 12 residues. The germline gives CDR1 DFQATT, CDR2 SNEGSKA (reference sequence). CDR3 sequence (DNA): TGCAGTGCTACGGGGAGATACAATGAGCAGTTCTTC. It specifies CSATGRYNEQFF.

This clonotype was observed a handful of times. The V call is TRBV9, the J call TRBJ2-2, with D unclear. Between the trimmed V and J ends, which lost 0 bases and 6 bases, there was a span of 6 bases. This CDR3 region has 13 residues. Germline assignment: CDR1 SGDLS and CDR2 YYNGEE. The CDR3 DNA reads as TGTGCCAGCAGCGTAGACTGGGCCGGGGAGCTGTTTTTT. Translating it yields CASSVDWAGELFF.

This clonotype appeared a few times. The chain couples TRBV7-2 to TRBJ2-3, with TRBD2 matching 14 bases. The CDR3 contains 17 residues. The trim removed 5 bases at V and 3 bases at J, leaving 7 bases unmatched. Germline V gene data show CDR1 as SGHTA and CDR2 as FQGNSA. CDR3 nucleotides: TGTGCCAGCAGCCAGACTAGCGGGAGGGCGGGGACAGATACGCAGTATTTT. This translates into CASSQTSGRAGTDTQYF.

This chain joins TRBV4-2 and TRBJ2-7; D gene uncertain. The germline gives CDR1 LGHNA, CDR2 YNFKEQ. V lost 1 base to trimming and J lost 0 bases, with 13 bases between them. The CDR3 consists of 16 residues. The CDR3 sequence: CASSQGSARSSYEQYF. Here the CDR3 DNA reads TGTGCCAGCAGCCAAGGCTCGGCTAGGAGCTCCTACGAGCAGTACTTC.

The chain recombines TRBV5-1 with TRBJ1-2; D uncertain. The CDR3 has 16 amino acids. V lost 0 bases and J 4 bases, leaving 16 bases between the germline ends. Germline CDR1 is SGHRS and CDR2 is YFSETQ. The CDR3 loop is CASSLGTPPFIYGYTF. The CDR3 DNA reads TGCGCCAGCAGCTTGGGGACTCCTCCATTCATCTATGGCTACACCTTC.

V and J are TRBV27 and TRBJ2-3; tentatively, D is TRBD2 (5 bases). CDR3 length: 16 residues. V was clipped by 3 bases and J by 2 bases, with 15 bases between them. Looked up from germline, CDR1 is MNHEY and CDR2 is SMNVEV (reference sequence). CDR3 sequence (DNA): TGTGCCAGCAGTTTTTTCAGCTCGGGGTACACAGATACGCAGTATTTT. It is translated as CASSFFSSGYTDTQYF.